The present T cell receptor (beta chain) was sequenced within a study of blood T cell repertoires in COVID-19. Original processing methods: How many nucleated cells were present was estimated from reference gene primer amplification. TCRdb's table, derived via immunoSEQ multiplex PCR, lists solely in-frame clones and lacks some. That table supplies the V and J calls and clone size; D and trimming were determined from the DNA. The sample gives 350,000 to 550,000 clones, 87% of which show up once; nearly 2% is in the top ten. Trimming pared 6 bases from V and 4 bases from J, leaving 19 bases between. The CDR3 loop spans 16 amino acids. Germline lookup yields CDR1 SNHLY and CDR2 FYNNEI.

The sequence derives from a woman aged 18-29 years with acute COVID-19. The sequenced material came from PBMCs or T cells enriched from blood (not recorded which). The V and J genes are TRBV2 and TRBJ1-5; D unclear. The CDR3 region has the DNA TGTGCCAGCAGCGAACCTACTATTAAACCAAATCAGCCCCAGCATTTT. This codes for CASSEPTIKPNQPQHF.